The rows below give T cell receptor beta chains drawn from one sample of a study of PD-1 blockade in classical Hodgkin lymphoma. The table came from immunoSEQ multiplex PCR; TCRdb's copy has only in-frame clones and leaves some out. The sample holds about 64,000 clones, approximately 90% seen once. Sample: peripheral blood mononuclear cells (PBMCs), taken before the fourth cycle of nivolumab. All receptors derive from a human donor with classical Hodgkin lymphoma. Each CDR3 is given with its conserved first and last residue. D genes are given only for firm matches. Expanded clones are given a class, and other clones once, few, many or no size at all.

J gene: TRBJ1-2; D gene: .; V gene: TRBV27; clone size: .; CDR3 DNA: TGTGCCAGCAGCCCCAGCCGCGACTATGGCTACACCTTC; CDR3 protein: CASSPSRDYGYTF
J gene: TRBJ2-2; D gene: TRBD2; V gene: TRBV4-2; clone size: once; CDR3 DNA: TGTGCCAGCAGCCAAGATACGCGGGAGGTGAGCGGGGAGCTGTTTTTT; CDR3 protein: CASSQDTREVSGELFF
J gene: TRBJ2-6; D gene: .; V gene: TRBV27; clone size: .; CDR3 DNA: TGTGCCAGCAGTTTCGGGACCCACAGTTTTGGGGCCAACGTCCTGACTTTC; CDR3 protein: CASSFGTHSFGANVLTF
J gene: TRBJ2-3; D gene: .; V gene: TRBV2; clone size: .; CDR3 DNA: TGTGCCAGCAGCAACGCACGCACAGATACGCAGTATTTT; CDR3 protein: CASSNARTDTQYF
J gene: TRBJ2-7; D gene: TRBD2; V gene: TRBV5-1; clone size: .; CDR3 DNA: TGCGCCAGCAGCTTGAATCCGGGAGGAGGGTACGAGCAGTACTTC; CDR3 protein: CASSLNPGGGYEQYF
J gene: TRBJ2-1; D gene: .; V gene: TRBV2; clone size: .; CDR3 DNA: TGTGCCAGCAGTGAATTGCCAGCCTACAATGAGCAGTTCTTC; CDR3 protein: CASSELPAYNEQFF
J gene: TRBJ2-3; D gene: TRBD2; V gene: TRBV7-6; clone size: .; CDR3 DNA: TGTGCCAGCAGCATACTAGCGGGTCCCCCCCCAGATACGCAGTATTTT; CDR3 protein: CASSILAGPPPDTQYF
J gene: TRBJ2-7; D gene: .; V gene: TRBV11-2; clone size: .; CDR3 DNA: TGTGCCAGCAGCCCAGAGATCCCGGGACCCTCAAACGTTTACGAGCAGTACTTC; CDR3 protein: CASSPEIPGPSNVYEQYF
J gene: TRBJ2-2; D gene: .; V gene: TRBV27; clone size: .; CDR3 DNA: TGTGCCAGCAGTGAGGCAGGGGACACCGGGGAGCTGTTTTTT; CDR3 protein: CASSEAGDTGELFF
J gene: TRBJ2-7; D gene: .; V gene: TRBV4-1; clone size: .; CDR3 DNA: TGCGCCAGCAGCCAAACGGAAGGGGGACTTGGCCCTAACGAGCAGTACTTC; CDR3 protein: CASSQTEGGLGPNEQYF